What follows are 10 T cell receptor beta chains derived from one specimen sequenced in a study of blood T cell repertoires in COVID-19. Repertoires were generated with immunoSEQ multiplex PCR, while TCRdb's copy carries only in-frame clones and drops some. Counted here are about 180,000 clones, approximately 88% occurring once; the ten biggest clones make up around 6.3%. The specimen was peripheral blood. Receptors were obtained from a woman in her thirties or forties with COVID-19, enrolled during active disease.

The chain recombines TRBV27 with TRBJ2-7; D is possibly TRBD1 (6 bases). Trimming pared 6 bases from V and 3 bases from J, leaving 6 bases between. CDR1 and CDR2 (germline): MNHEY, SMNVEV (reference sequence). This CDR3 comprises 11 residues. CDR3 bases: TGTGCCAGCAGGGACAGCTACGAGCAGTACTTC. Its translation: CASRDSYEQYF.

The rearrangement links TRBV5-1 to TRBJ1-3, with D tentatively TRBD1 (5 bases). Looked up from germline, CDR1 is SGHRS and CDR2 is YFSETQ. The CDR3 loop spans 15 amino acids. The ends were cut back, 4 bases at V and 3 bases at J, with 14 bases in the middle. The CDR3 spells CASSPQGYGGNTIYF. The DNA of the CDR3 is TGCGCCAGCAGCCCGCAGGGTTACGGTGGAAACACCATATATTTT.

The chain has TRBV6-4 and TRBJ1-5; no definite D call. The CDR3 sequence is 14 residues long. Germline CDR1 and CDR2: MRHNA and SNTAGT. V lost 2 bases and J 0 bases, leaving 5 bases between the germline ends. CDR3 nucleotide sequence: TGTGCCAGCAGTGACGCCTATAGCAATCAGCCCCAGCATTTT. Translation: CASSDAYSNQPQHF.

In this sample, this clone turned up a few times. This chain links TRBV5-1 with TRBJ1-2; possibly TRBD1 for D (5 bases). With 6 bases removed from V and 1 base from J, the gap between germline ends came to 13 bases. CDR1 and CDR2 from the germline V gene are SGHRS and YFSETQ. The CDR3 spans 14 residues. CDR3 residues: CASKGTGGNYGYTF. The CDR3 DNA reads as TGCGCCAGCAAGGGAACCGGGGGTAACTATGGCTACACCTTC.

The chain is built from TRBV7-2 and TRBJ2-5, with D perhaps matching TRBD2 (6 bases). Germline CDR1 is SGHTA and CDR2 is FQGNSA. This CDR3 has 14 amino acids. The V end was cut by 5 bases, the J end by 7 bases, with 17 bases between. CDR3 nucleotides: TGTGCCAGCAGCCCCTCCCGGGGGTTAGTGACCCAGTACTTC. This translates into CASSPSRGLVTQYF.

The CDR3 DNA reads TGTGCCAGCAGCAAAGAGGCGACAGGGAGAGGGACTGAAGCTTTCTTT. Its protein product is CASSKEATGRGTEAFF. V gene TRBV21-1 combines with J gene TRBJ1-1; the DNA was not compared with TRBD1, the D call given in the table. TRBV21-1 is a pseudogene. This CDR3 is built from 16 residues.

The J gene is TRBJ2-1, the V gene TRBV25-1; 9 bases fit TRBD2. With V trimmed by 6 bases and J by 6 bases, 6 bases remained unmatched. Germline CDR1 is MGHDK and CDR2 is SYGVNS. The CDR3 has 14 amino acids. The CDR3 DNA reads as TGTGCCAGCAGGGTAGCGGGAGCCGCCAATGAGCAGTTCTTC. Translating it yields CASRVAGAANEQFF.

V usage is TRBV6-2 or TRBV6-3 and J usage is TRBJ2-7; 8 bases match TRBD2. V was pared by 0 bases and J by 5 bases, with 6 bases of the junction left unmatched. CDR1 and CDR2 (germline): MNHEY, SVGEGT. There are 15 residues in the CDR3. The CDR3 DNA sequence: TGTGCCAGCAGTTACTCGAGCGGGAGCCCGAACGAGCAGTACTTC. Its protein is CASSYSSGSPNEQYF.

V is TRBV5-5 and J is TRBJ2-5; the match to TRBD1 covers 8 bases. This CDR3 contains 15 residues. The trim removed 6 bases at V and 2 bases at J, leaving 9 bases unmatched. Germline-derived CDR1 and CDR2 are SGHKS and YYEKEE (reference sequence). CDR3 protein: CASKSGGAGQETQYF. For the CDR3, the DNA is TGTGCCAGCAAATCAGGGGGCGCGGGGCAAGAGACCCAGTACTTC.

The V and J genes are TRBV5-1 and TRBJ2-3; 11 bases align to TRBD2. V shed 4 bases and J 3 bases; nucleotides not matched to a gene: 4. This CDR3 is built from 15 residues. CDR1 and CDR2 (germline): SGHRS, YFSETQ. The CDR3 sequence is CASSQGLAETDTQYF. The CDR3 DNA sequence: TGCGCCAGCAGCCAGGGACTAGCGGAAACAGATACGCAGTATTTT.